This TCR beta chain derives from a study of STAT3 mutations in large granular lymphocyte leukemia. Whole-study results and caveats: At least one immunodominant TCR beta clonotype appeared in every T-cell large granular lymphocyte leukemia patient.

Trimming cost V 5 bases and J 10 bases, with 13 bases left between them. Per germline, CDR1 WSHSY and CDR2 SAAADI. This CDR3 has 12 amino acids. In its sample, this clone was seen a few times. Its matching antigen is unknown. Repertoires were generated with immunoSEQ multiplex PCR, while TCRdb's copy carries only in-frame clones and drops some. The table includes some 37,000 clones, roughly 90% detected once. V and J are TRBV10-2 and TRBJ2-3, with a tentative D call TRBD2 (5 bases). Input material: PBMCs. The clonotype was recovered from a human donor with T large granular lymphocyte leukemia. Some clones in this sample may be carry-over from other donors' samples. CDR3 nucleotide sequence: TGCGCCAGCAGTTACGGGGAGCAGCCGCAGTATTTT. This encodes CASSYGEQPQYF.